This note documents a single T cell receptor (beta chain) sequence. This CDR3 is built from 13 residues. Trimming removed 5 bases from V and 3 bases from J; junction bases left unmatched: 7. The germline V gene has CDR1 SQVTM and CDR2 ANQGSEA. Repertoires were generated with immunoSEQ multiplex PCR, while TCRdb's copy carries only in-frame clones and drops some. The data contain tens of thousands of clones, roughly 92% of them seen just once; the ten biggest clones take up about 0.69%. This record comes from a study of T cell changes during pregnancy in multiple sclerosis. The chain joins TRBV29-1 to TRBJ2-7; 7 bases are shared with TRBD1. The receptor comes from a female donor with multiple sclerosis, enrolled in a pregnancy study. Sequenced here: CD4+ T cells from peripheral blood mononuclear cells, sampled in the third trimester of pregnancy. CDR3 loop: CSVRGGIGYEQYF. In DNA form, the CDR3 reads TGCAGCGTTAGAGGGGGCATAGGCTACGAGCAGTACTTC.